The clone carrying this T cell receptor beta chain occurred many times. Its antigen remains unidentified. This entry belongs to a study of identical twins. Study-wide findings and caveats: Cord blood beta clonotypes present at high abundance carried fewer insertions; no such pattern appeared in memory repertoires. Zero-insertion analyses might be partly confounded by invariant T cells like MAIT and iNKT.

TCRdb reprocessed the 5' RACE reads via MiXCR and lists one record per CDR3 protein. Here the sample spans 250,000 or so distinct CDR3 sequences, about 13% being singletons. There were only healthy Caucasians among the donors. The CDR3 has 15 amino acids. V lost 1 base, J lost 8 bases, and 15 bases lay in between. The germline V gene encodes CDR1 SGHTA and CDR2 FQGNSA. The data were also submitted as part of a second study, on yellow fever vaccine responses in identical twins. Per that study: Reported findings indicate that twins' vaccine T cell responses seemed partially convergent, partially personalized.

This sequence originates from a woman aged 18-29 years in good health. This chain joins TRBV7-2 and TRBJ2-1; D may be TRBD1 (6 bases). Sequenced sample: memory (CD45RO+) T cells sorted from blood. CDR3 DNA sequence: TGTGCCAGCAGCTTAGGGGACACCATGGGGGATGAGCAGTTCTTC. Its protein product is CASSLGDTMGDEQFF.